Listed below are T cell receptor beta chains from one sample, sequenced in a study of siplizumab effects on memory and regulatory T cells. These receptors have no known antigen. Only in-frame clones appear in the TCRdb table, and some are missing; sequencing was by immunoSEQ multiplex PCR. The sample lists roughly 8,500 clones; about 36% were seen once. The sequenced sample was CFSE-low (dividing) CD8+ T cells sorted from an allogeneic mixed lymphocyte reaction. These receptors all come from a human donor in good health; the cells came from an allogeneic mixed lymphocyte reaction. Each CDR3 is given with its conserved first and last residue. D genes are given only for firm matches. Clone size is shown for a subset of rows, as once, few, many or a class of expanded clone.

v_call	clone_size	d_call	j_call	cdr3_aa	cdr3_nt
TRBV6-4	-	TRBD2	TRBJ2-7	CASSETSGASYEQYF	TGTGCCAGCAGTGAAACTAGCGGAGCCTCCTACGAGCAGTACTTC
TRBV6-5	-	-	TRBJ2-2	CASSYPGTGELFF	TGTGCCAGCAGTTATCCGGGGACCGGGGAGCTGTTTTTT
TRBV6-6	-	TRBD2	TRBJ2-1	CASSSSGTSYNEQFF	TGTGCCAGCAGCTCGAGCGGGACTTCCTACAATGAGCAGTTCTTC
TRBV4-1	-	-	TRBJ2-5	CASSRGRGRDQETQYF	TGCGCCAGCAGCCGCGGTCGCGGGCGGGATCAAGAGACCCAGTACTTC
TRBV4-1	-	-	TRBJ2-7	CASSHAGQSSYEQYF	TGCGCCAGCAGCCATGCGGGACAGAGCTCCTACGAGCAGTACTTC
TRBV4-1	few	-	TRBJ2-2	CASSQLFRDTGELFF	TGCGCCAGCAGCCAACTGTTCAGGGACACCGGGGAGCTGTTTTTT
TRBV4-3	-	-	TRBJ2-7	CASSQDLSYEQYF	TGCGCCAGCAGCCAAGATCTCAGCTACGAGCAGTACTTC
TRBV5-6	-	-	TRBJ1-1	CASSSRLGAVAEAFF	TGTGCCAGCAGCTCCCGTTTGGGGGCTGTCGCTGAAGCTTTCTTT
TRBV4-2	-	-	TRBJ2-5	CASSQIGQINEETQYF	TGTGCCAGCAGCCAGATAGGACAGATCAACGAAGAGACCCAGTACTTC
TRBV7-6	-	-	TRBJ2-7	CASSSDVDVSYEQYF	TGTGCCAGCAGCTCTGACGTCGATGTCTCCTACGAGCAGTACTTC
TRBV6-5	medium-sized	TRBD2	TRBJ2-1	CASSYLRESPNEQFF	TGTGCCAGCAGTTACCTGCGGGAGTCCCCCAATGAGCAGTTCTTC
TRBV4-1	-	-	TRBJ2-7	CASSQVVSREQYF	TGCGCCAGCAGCCAAGTTGTTAGCCGCGAGCAGTACTTC
TRBV2	-	-	TRBJ1-5	CASTEGGSNQPQHF	TGTGCCAGCACGGAAGGCGGGAGCAATCAGCCCCAGCATTTT
TRBV7-7	medium-sized	-	TRBJ1-1	CASSLAYNTEAFF	TGTGCTAGCAGCTTAGCGTACAACACTGAAGCTTTCTTT
TRBV2	-	TRBD1	TRBJ1-5	CASRSGTGANQPQHF	TGTGCCAGCAGGTCCGGGACAGGGGCCAATCAGCCCCAGCATTTT
TRBV27	few	TRBD1	TRBJ2-7	CASSSGQGLDYEQYF	TGTGCCAGCAGTTCGGGACAGGGGTTGGACTACGAGCAGTACTTC
TRBV7-2	-	-	TRBJ2-3	CASSLDNTDTQYF	TGTGCCAGCAGCTTAGATAACACAGATACGCAGTATTTT
TRBV11-2	medium-sized	-	TRBJ1-3	CASRTGPREGNTIYF	TGTGCCAGCAGAACCGGGCCCCGGGAGGGAAACACCATATATTTT
TRBV9	-	TRBD1	TRBJ1-5	CASSRTGNSNQPQHF	TGTGCCAGCTCTAGGACAGGGAATAGCAATCAGCCCCAGCATTTT
TRBV9	-	TRBD1	TRBJ1-3	CASSPGTGAGNTIYF	TGTGCCAGCAGCCCAGGGACAGGGGCCGGAAACACCATATATTTT
TRBV30	medium-sized	-	TRBJ2-7	CAWSVGAYEQYF	TGTGCCTGGAGTGTAGGGGCCTACGAGCAGTACTTC
TRBV7-9	medium-sized	TRBD2	TRBJ2-3	CASSLLATITDTQYF	TGTGCCAGCAGCCTACTAGCGACGATCACAGATACGCAGTATTTT
TRBV7-9	-	TRBD2	TRBJ2-7	CASSPTGGRAFEQYF	TGTGCCAGCAGCCCCACTGGCGGGAGGGCCTTTGAGCAGTACTTC
TRBV7-6	-	TRBD1	TRBJ2-1	CASSFRPTGGGNNEQFF	TGTGCCAGCAGCTTCCGTCCGACAGGGGGGGGTAACAATGAGCAGTTCTTC
TRBV6-1	-	-	TRBJ2-1	CASSISREQFF	TGTGCCAGCAGTATCTCCCGGGAACAGTTCTTC
TRBV7-3	-	-	TRBJ2-3	CASSPGLGTTDTQYF	TGTGCCAGCAGCCCGGGCCTTGGGACCACAGATACGCAGTATTTT
TRBV4-3	-	-	TRBJ2-7	CASSPTGGSYEQYF	TGCGCCAGCAGCCCGACAGGTGGCTCCTACGAGCAGTACTTC
TRBV7-9	-	-	TRBJ2-7	CASSLSYEQYF	TGTGCCAGCAGCCTCTCCTACGAGCAGTACTTC
TRBV4-1	medium-sized	TRBD2	TRBJ2-7	CASSQVGGSNYEQYF	TGCGCCAGCAGCCAAGTGGGAGGGAGTAACTACGAGCAGTACTTC
TRBV7-6	few	TRBD2	TRBJ2-3	CASSTTSAADTQYF	TGTGCCAGCAGCACCACTAGCGCTGCAGATACGCAGTATTTT
TRBV10-3	medium-sized	-	TRBJ1-1	CAIRDSLNTEAFF	TGTGCCATCAGGGACAGCTTGAACACTGAAGCTTTCTTT
TRBV11-2	-	TRBD1	TRBJ2-7	CASSTTGGASEEQYF	TGTGCCAGCAGCACGACAGGGGGCGCCTCGGAGGAGCAGTACTTC
TRBV7-8	-	TRBD2	TRBJ2-1	CASSLPGLADYNEQFF	TGTGCCAGCAGCTTACCGGGACTAGCGGACTACAATGAGCAGTTCTTC
TRBV19	medium-sized	-	TRBJ2-3	CASSISSGTDTQYF	TGTGCCAGTAGTATTTCCAGCGGCACAGATACGCAGTATTTT
TRBV5-6	few	TRBD2	TRBJ2-7	CASSREREAYEQYF	TGTGCCAGCAGCCGGGAGCGGGAAGCCTACGAGCAGTACTTC
TRBV2	-	TRBD2	TRBJ2-1	CASSEAAVAGTNEQFF	TGTGCCAGCAGTGAAGCCGCGGTAGCGGGTACCAATGAGCAGTTCTTC
TRBV11-3	medium-sized	-	TRBJ1-1	CASSLGVSDMNTEAFF	TGTGCCAGCAGCTTAGGGGTCTCAGATATGAACACTGAAGCTTTCTTT
TRBV27	medium-sized	TRBD1	TRBJ2-7	CASSFRGSYEQYF	TGTGCCAGCAGTTTCAGGGGGTCCTACGAGCAGTACTTC
TRBV6-5	few	-	TRBJ1-1	CASSYHGANTEAFF	TGTGCCAGCAGCTACCACGGGGCGAACACTGAAGCTTTCTTT
TRBV9	few	-	TRBJ2-3	CASTSVTDTQYF	TGTGCCAGCACTTCGGTAACAGATACGCAGTATTTT
TRBV27	few	-	TRBJ2-7	CASSLDGGTSYEQYF	TGTGCCAGCAGTTTGGACGGGGGAACCTCCTACGAGCAGTACTTC
TRBV19	-	-	TRBJ2-7	CASSLGTTSSYEQYF	TGTGCCAGTAGTCTCGGGACGACTAGCTCCTACGAGCAGTACTTC
TRBV29-1	-	-	TRBJ1-1	CSVGGPITEAFF	TGCAGCGTTGGGGGACCCATCACTGAAGCTTTCTTT
TRBV6-5	-	-	TRBJ2-1	CASGESSSYNEQFF	TGTGCCAGCGGTGAGAGTAGCTCCTACAATGAGCAGTTCTTC
TRBV4-1	-	-	TRBJ1-1	CASSQETTTEAFF	TGCGCCAGCAGCCAAGAAACAACTACTGAAGCTTTCTTT